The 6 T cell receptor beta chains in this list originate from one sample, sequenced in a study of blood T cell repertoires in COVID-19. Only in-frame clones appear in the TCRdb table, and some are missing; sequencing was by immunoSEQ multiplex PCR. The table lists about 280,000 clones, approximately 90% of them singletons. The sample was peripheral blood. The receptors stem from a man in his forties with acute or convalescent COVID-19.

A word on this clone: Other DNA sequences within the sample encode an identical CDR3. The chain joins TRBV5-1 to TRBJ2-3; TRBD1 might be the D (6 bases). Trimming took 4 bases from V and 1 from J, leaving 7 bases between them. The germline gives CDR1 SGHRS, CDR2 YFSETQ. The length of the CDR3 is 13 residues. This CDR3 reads CASSPGGTDTQYF. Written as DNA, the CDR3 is TGCGCCAGCAGCCCAGGGGGCACAGATACGCAGTATTTT.

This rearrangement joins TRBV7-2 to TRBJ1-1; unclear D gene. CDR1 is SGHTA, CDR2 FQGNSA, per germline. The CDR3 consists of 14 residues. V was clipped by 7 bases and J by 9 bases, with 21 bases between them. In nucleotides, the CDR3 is TGTGCCAGCACCCCCGGGGTTGAGATTACTAAAGCTTTCTTT. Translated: CASTPGVEITKAFF.

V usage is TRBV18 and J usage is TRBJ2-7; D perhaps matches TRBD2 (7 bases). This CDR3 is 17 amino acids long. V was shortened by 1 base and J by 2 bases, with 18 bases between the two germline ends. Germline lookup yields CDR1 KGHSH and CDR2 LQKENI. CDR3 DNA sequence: TGTGCCAGCTCACCACAGTCTCTAGGCGGGGGCGCCTACGAGCAGTACTTC. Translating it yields CASSPQSLGGGAYEQYF.

The CDR3 DNA reads as TGCGCCAGCAGCTTAGCGGGGGGGCCTTATACGCAGTATTTT. Translation gives CASSLAGGPYTQYF. J is TRBJ2-3 and V is TRBV5-1, with 10 positions matching TRBD2. V lost 2 bases to trimming and J lost 7 bases; unmatched junction nucleotides: 4. The V gene's germline CDR1 is SGHRS and CDR2 YFSETQ. This CDR3 contains 14 residues.

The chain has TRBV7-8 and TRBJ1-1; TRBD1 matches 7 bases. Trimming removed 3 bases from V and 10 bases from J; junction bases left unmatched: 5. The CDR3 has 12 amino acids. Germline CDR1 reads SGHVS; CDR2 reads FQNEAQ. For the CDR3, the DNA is TGTGCCAGCAGCTTTAGTCAGGGGGTAGCTTTCTTT. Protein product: CASSFSQGVAFF.

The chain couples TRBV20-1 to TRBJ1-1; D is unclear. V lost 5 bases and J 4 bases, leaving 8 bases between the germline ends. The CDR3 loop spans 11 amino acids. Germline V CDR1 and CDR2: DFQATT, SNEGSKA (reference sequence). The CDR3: CSALRVTEAFF. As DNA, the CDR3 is TGCAGTGCTTTGAGGGTCACTGAAGCTTTCTTT.